This T cell receptor (beta chain) was sequenced in a study of blood T cells in healthy people across ages. Whole-study results and caveats: Not knowing donor CMV status may have confounded expanded clonotype changes. Higher diversity and more naive CD4+ cells were features of long-lived donors, compared to aged donors.

Through a sample-barcoded 5' primer and a J-beta primer mix, a second PCR was run for about 6 to 11 cycles. TCRdb re-analysed the 5' RACE reads in MiXCR, keeping a single row per CDR3 protein. Here the sample spans about 650,000 distinct CDR3 sequences, roughly 30% being singletons. On this clonotype itself: Its antigen is not known.

Each donor was a healthy Caucasian individual from Russia, aged roughly 6 to 95. The V end lost 0 bases, the J end lost 4 bases, and 10 bases lay between the germline ends. The CDR3 extends over 14 amino acids. The germline V gene encodes CDR1 SGHRS and CDR2 YFSETQ. The sequencing sample was made of blood. The rearrangement links TRBV5-1 to TRBJ1-1, with D possibly being TRBD1 (5 bases). The sequence came from an elderly woman in good health. CDR3 protein: CASSLAPGTTEAFF. CDR3 DNA: TGCGCCAGCAGCTTGGCCCCCGGGACCACTGAAGCTTTCTTT.